In this sample, the clone carrying this T cell receptor beta chain is medium-sized. The antigen is undetermined. Assay: immunoSEQ multiplex PCR; the TCRdb copy retains only in-frame clones and omits some. The sample has 20,000 to 25,000 clones; about 73% are singletons. The sample originates from a study of tissue T cells after allogeneic stem cell transplantation. The CDR3 covers 15 residues. The V gene's germline CDR1 is SGHAT and CDR2 FQNNGV. Deletions cut 4 bases from V and 1 base from J, with 11 bases between. Findings and caveats of the study: Limitations included a small, clinically heterogeneous cohort and limited sampling depth. Motif-based clustering found tissue-specific repertoire signatures shared across patients, though few clones were shared. Anatomically similar tissues had similar TCR repertoires within each patient.

Retrospectively chosen non-transplant comparators had other cancers and at least five gastrointestinal samples, without known gastrointestinal disease. Here the sequenced sample was tissue from the ileum, taken at autopsy. The origin of this receptor is a female donor older than 55 with lung cancer. The rearrangement joins TRBV11-2 to TRBJ1-3; D is undetermined. The CDR3 reads CASSYLRGSGNTIYF. The CDR3 region has the DNA TGTGCCAGCAGCTACCTACGGGGATCTGGAAACACCATATATTTT.